Given below is one T cell receptor beta chain in context. These data belong to a study of blood T cell repertoires in COVID-19. This study enrolled people aged 18 to 89 from roughly 22 US geographic areas. Either two negative PCRs, clearance, or symptom resolution qualified Cohort 3 donors as recovered. Profiled with immunoSEQ multiplex PCR; TCRdb holds only in-frame clones, not every one. Counted here are about 480,000 clones, more than 75% occurring once; the ten biggest clones make up approximately 1.8%. V gave up 1 base and J gave up 0 bases; unmatched junction bases: 2. CDR3 length equals 15 residues. CDR1 and CDR2 (germline): PRHDT, FYEKMQ (reference sequence).

The sequenced material came from PBMCs or T cells enriched from blood (not recorded which). The V and J genes are TRBV13 and TRBJ1-1, with 7 bases matching TRBD1. This clonotype was sampled from a woman in her forties who had recovered from COVID-19. Here the CDR3 reads CASSLEGQMNTEAFF. The DNA of the CDR3 is TGTGCCAGCAGCTTAGAGGGACAGATGAACACTGAAGCTTTCTTT.